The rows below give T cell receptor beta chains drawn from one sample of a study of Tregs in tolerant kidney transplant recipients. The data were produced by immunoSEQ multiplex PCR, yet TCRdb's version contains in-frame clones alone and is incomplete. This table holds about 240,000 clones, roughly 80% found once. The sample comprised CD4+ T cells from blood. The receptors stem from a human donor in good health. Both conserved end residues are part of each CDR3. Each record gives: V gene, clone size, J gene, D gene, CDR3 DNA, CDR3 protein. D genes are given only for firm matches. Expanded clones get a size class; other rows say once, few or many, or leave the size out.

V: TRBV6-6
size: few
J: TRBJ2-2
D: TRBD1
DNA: TGTGCCAGCAGATACGACAGGGGTGACACCGGGGAGCTGTTTTTT
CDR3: CASRYDRGDTGELFF

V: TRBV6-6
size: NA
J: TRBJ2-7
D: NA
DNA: TGTGCCAGCAGACAACAGGGAGGCCCCTACGAGCAGTACTTC
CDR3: CASRQQGGPYEQYF

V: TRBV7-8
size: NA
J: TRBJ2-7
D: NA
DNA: TGTGCCAGCAGCTTATGGGATCCCTACGAGCAGTACTTC
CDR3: CASSLWDPYEQYF

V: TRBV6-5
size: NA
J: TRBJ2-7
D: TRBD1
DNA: TGTGCCAGCAGTTACCGGACAGGGACCTACGAGCAGTACTTC
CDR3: CASSYRTGTYEQYF

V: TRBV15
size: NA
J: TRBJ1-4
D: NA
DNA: TGTGCCACCAGTCCGGGTGAAAAACTGTTTTTT
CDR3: CATSPGEKLFF

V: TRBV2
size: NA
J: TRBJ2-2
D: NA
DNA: TGTGCCAGCAGTGATTCCAGGGTCGGCGGGGAGCTGTTTTTT
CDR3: CASSDSRVGGELFF

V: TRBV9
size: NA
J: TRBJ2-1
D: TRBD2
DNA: TGTGCCAGCAGCGAGGGACTAGCTTTCAATGAGCAGTTCTTC
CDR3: CASSEGLAFNEQFF

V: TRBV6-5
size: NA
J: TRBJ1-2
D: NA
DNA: TGTGCCAGCAGGGCAGGGCGCTATGGCTACACCTTC
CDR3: CASRAGRYGYTF

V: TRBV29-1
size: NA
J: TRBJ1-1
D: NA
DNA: TGCAGCGTTTGGGCCTTGAACACTGAAGCTTTCTTT
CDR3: CSVWALNTEAFF

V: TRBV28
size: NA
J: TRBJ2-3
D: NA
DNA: TGTGCCAGCAGCTACCGAAACAGGGCCGATACGCAGTATTTT
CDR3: CASSYRNRADTQYF

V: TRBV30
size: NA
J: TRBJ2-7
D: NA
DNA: TGTGCCTGGAGTAGCCAGGGAGTGTCTAATCGAGCCTACGAGCAGTACTTC
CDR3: CAWSSQGVSNRAYEQYF

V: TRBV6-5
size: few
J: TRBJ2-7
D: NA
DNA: TGTGCCAGCAGTTACCGAACTAGTTACGAGCAGTACTTC
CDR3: CASSYRTSYEQYF

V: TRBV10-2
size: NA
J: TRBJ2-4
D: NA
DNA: TGCGCCAGCAGGGATACAGGGAGAGGGGAAAACATTCAGTACTTC
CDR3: CASRDTGRGENIQYF

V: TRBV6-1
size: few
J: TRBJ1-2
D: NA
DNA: TGTGCCAGCTCGGAACAGGGTTTGCTCGGGGGCTACACCTTC
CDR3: CASSEQGLLGGYTF

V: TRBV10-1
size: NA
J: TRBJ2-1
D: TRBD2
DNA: TGCGCCAGCAGTGAGATTAGCGGGGGGTACAATGAGCAGTTCTTC
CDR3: CASSEISGGYNEQFF

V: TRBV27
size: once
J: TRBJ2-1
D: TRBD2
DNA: TGTGCCAGCAGTTCCGGGACTAGCTTTTTATTCAATGAGCAGTTCTTC
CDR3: CASSSGTSFLFNEQFF

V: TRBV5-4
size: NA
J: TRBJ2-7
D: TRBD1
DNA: TGTGCCAGCAGCTCTCGAGGGACAGCCTACGAGCAGTACTTC
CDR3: CASSSRGTAYEQYF

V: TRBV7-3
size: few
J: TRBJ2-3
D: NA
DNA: TGTGCCAGCAGCTTCACTAACACAGATACGCAGTATTTT
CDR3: CASSFTNTDTQYF

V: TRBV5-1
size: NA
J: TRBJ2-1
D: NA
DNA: TGCGCCAGCAGCTCCTCGGGACAATACAATGAGCAGTTCTTC
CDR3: CASSSSGQYNEQFF

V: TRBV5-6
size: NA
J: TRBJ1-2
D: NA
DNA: TGTGCCAGCAGCTTCCGGCAGGGAGACTTCTATGGCTACACCTTC
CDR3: CASSFRQGDFYGYTF

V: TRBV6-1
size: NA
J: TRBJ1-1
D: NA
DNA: TGTGCCAGCATCGAGGTACGGTGGAACACTGAAGCTTTCTTT
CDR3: CASIEVRWNTEAFF

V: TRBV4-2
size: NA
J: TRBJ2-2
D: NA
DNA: TGTGCCAGCAGCCAAGGGGAGGGGGCGAACACCGGGGAGCTGTTTTTT
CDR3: CASSQGEGANTGELFF

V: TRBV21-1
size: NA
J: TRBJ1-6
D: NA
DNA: TGTGCCAGCAGCAAACCCCGGACAGGGGGAAATTCACCCCTCCACTTT
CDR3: CASSKPRTGGNSPLHF

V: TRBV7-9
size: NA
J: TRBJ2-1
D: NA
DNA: TGTGCCAGCAGCTTAGCGCTAACAGTTAGGGGCAATGAGCAGTTCTTC
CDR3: CASSLALTVRGNEQFF

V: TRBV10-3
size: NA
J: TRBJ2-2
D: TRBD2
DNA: TGTGCCATCGGGACTAGCGGGAGGGAGTCGAACACCGGGGAGCTGTTTTTT
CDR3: CAIGTSGRESNTGELFF